This T cell receptor (beta chain) was found in a study of T cell repertoires in ileal Crohn's disease. Overall study: Patients had a median roughly 8-year disease duration, and around 35% were active smokers. Surgery for a complication: stricturing in around 60%, penetrating in about 39%. Whole-study findings and limits: Clonality above 26.8% at surgery always came with endoscopic recurrence.

This CDR3 comprises 14 residues. Germline assignment: CDR1 SGHRS and CDR2 YFSETQ. V dropped 0 bases and J dropped 4 bases, with 8 bases sitting between them. Turning to this clone: Its cognate antigen is unknown.

Each sample's TCRB immunosequencing used about 470 nanograms of biopsy DNA. Here immunoSEQ multiplex PCR was the method, and the copy in TCRdb shows in-frame clones only, minus some. The data show more than 11,000 clones, with 80% to 90% seen just once and 6.5% held by the top ten. The receptor was derived from an adult with Crohn's disease. The V call is TRBV5-1, the J call TRBJ1-3; D gene ambiguous. The sample taken for sequencing was ileal tissue. The CDR3 region is CASSLEPRGNTIYF. In DNA form, the CDR3 reads TGCGCCAGCAGCTTGGAGCCCAGGGGAAACACCATATATTTT. The entire variable domain, with the rest obtained from reference TRBV5-1 and TRBJ1-3, is as follows: KAGVTQTPRYLIKTRGQQVTLSCSPISGHRSVSWYQQTPGQGLQFLFEYFSETQRNKGNFPGRFSGRQFSNSRSEMNVSTLELGDSALYLCASSLEPRGNTIYFGEGSWLTVV.